The rows below give T cell receptor beta chains drawn from one sample of a study of T cell responses to AZD1222 COVID-19 vaccine. The protocol was immunoSEQ multiplex PCR, while the TCRdb copy is restricted to in-frame clones and leaves out a portion. Of about 120,000 clones listed, 88% were seen once; the top ten hold just over 9.5%. The sequences come from peripheral blood, collected on day 0 of AZD1222 vaccination. These TCRs come from an adult in good health. CDR3s include the opening cysteine and the closing phenylalanine or tryptophan. D genes are given only for firm matches. Expanded clones get a size class; other rows say once, few or many, or leave the size out.

>TRBJ2-3|NA|TRBV19|TRBD2
TGTGCCAGTAGCCCCCTGACTAGCGGGAGGGGGGATACGCAGTATTTT
CASSPLTSGRGDTQYF
>TRBJ2-1|NA|TRBV18|TRBD2
TGTGCCAGCTCGATTGGGACTAGCGGGAGCCGTAATGAGCAGTTCTTC
CASSIGTSGSRNEQFF
>TRBJ1-2|NA|TRBV21-1|NA
TGTGCCACCAATGGGGCTATAATTAATGGCTACACCTTC
CATNGAIINGYTF
>TRBJ1-4|once|TRBV18|NA
TGTGCCACCCGCGGGGAAGGGGGTTCTGAAAAACTGTTTTTT
CATRGEGGSEKLFF
>TRBJ2-2|NA|TRBV5-1|NA
TGCGCCAGCAAAGAGGGGGAATTGAACACCGGGGAGCTGTTTTTT
CASKEGELNTGELFF
>TRBJ1-5|NA|TRBV3-1/TRBV3-2|NA
TGTGCCAGCAGCCAAGATCGTCAGCCCCAGCATTTT
CASSQDRQPQHF
>TRBJ2-1|NA|TRBV6-5|NA
TGTGCCAGCAGTATCGGGAGCTCCTACAATGAGCAGTTCTTC
CASSIGSSYNEQFF
>TRBJ2-3|NA|TRBV5-1|NA
TGCGCCAGCAGAGAGGGACAAGCCACAGATACGCAGTATTTT
CASREGQATDTQYF
>TRBJ2-1|few|TRBV5-4|TRBD1
TGTGCCAGCAGCACCCTAGGGGGCAGCCTGTACAATGAGCAGTTCTTC
CASSTLGGSLYNEQFF
>TRBJ1-5|NA|TRBV2|NA
TGTGCCAGCAGTGAAGGGACACTAATTAATCAGCCCCAGCATTTT
CASSEGTLINQPQHF
>TRBJ1-2|NA|TRBV19|TRBD1
TGTGCCAGTAGTCTAGGGGGCTTGTTCTATGGCTACACCTTC
CASSLGGLFYGYTF
>TRBJ1-2|NA|TRBV12-3/TRBV12-4|NA
TGTGCCAGCAGTTTTCGACAGCAACCCAGCTACACCTTC
CASSFRQQPSYTF
>TRBJ1-2|NA|TRBV7-2|NA
TGTGCCAGCAGCTTAGAGGCAGGCCTCTATGGCTACACCTTC
CASSLEAGLYGYTF
>TRBJ1-2|few|TRBV7-9|TRBD1
TGTGCCAGCAGCTTATTAGAGACAGGGGCGTATGGCTACACCTTC
CASSLLETGAYGYTF
>TRBJ1-2|NA|TRBV28|TRBD1
TGTGCCAGCAGACCGGGACAGGGGTCCGGCTACACCTTC
CASRPGQGSGYTF
>TRBJ2-1|once|TRBV27|TRBD2
TGTGCCAGCAGTCTGGGACTAGCGGGGTACTATGAGCAGTTCTTC
CASSLGLAGYYEQFF
>TRBJ2-3|NA|TRBV28|NA
TGTGCCAGCAGTTACAGAAGCACAGATACGCAGTATTTT
CASSYRSTDTQYF
>TRBJ1-2|NA|TRBV12-3/TRBV12-4|TRBD1
TGTGCCAGCAGTCCCGGACAGGGGTATGGCTACACCTTC
CASSPGQGYGYTF
>TRBJ2-5|once|TRBV15|NA
TGTGCCACCAGCAGAGATAAAGGGACGGAGATTCAAGAGACCCAGTACTTC
CATSRDKGTEIQETQYF
>TRBJ1-1|NA|TRBV5-4|TRBD1
TGTGCCAGCAGAAAAGGACAGGGGGCGAACACTGAAGCTTTCTTT
CASRKGQGANTEAFF